These 26 T cell receptor beta chains share one sample of origin, sequenced in a study of T cells after yellow fever vaccination. Each CDR3 protein gets one entry after TCRdb re-called the 5' RACE reads with MiXCR. The sample shows 70,000 or so distinct CDR3 sequences, approximately 5% of them seen only once. Material: CD4+ T cells sorted from PBMCs, obtained around 15 days after the first yellow fever vaccination. All receptors come from a man between 18 and 35 years old who received the YFV17D yellow fever vaccine.

The chain uses TRBV30 and TRBJ1-5, with D maybe TRBD1 (5 bases). V gave up 0 bases and J gave up 2 bases, with 5 bases separating them. The CDR3 covers 13 residues. Germline V CDR1 and CDR2: GTSNPN, SVGIG (reference sequence). The CDR3 loop is CAWSVQGNQPQHF. As DNA, the CDR3 is TGTGCCTGGAGTGTACAGGGCAATCAGCCCCAGCATTTT.

This clonotype was seen ten or more times. The chain has TRBV3-1 and TRBJ1-2, with D tentatively TRBD1 (6 bases). Germline CDR1 reads LGHDT; CDR2 reads YNNKEL (reference sequence). Trimming stripped 0 bases from V and 3 bases from J, with 14 bases between. The length of the CDR3 is 16 residues. Here the CDR3 reads CASSQEGQGPYYGYTF. In DNA, the CDR3 is TGTGCCAGCAGCCAAGAGGGGCAGGGGCCCTACTATGGCTACACCTTC. Supplemented by reference TRBV3-1 and TRBJ1-2, the full variable domain reads DTAVSQTPKYLVTQMGNDKSIKCEQNLGHDTMYWYKQDSKKFLKIMFSYNNKELIINETVPNRFSPKSPDKAHLNLHINSLELGDSAVYFCASSQEGQGPYYGYTFGSGTRLTVV.

This clonotype was seen repeatedly, ten times or more. The genes are TRBV9 and TRBJ1-2, with a weak D call TRBD1 (5 bases). Germline lookup yields CDR1 SGDLS and CDR2 YYNGEE. CDR3 size: 15 residues. The V gene lost 0 bases and the J gene lost 2 bases, with 11 bases spanning the gap. The chain's CDR3 is CASSVGRVGNYGYTF. The CDR3 DNA is TGTGCCAGCAGCGTAGGCAGGGTTGGGAACTATGGCTACACCTTC.

The J gene is TRBJ2-3, the V gene TRBV7-8, with TRBD2 matching over 8 bases. Losses at the gene ends were 2 bases for V and 1 base for J; bases not matched to a gene: 8. The CDR3 has 17 amino acids. Per germline, CDR1 SGHVS and CDR2 FQNEAQ. The CDR3 spells CASSLSLAGRRTDTQYF. In nucleotides, the CDR3 is TGTGCCAGCAGCTTATCTTTAGCGGGGCGCCGCACAGATACGCAGTATTTT.

This clonotype was seen repeatedly, ten times or more. V usage is TRBV28 and J usage is TRBJ1-6; D is ambiguous. CDR3 length: 17 amino acids. Germline lookup yields CDR1 MDHEN and CDR2 SYDVKM. The ends were cut back, 5 bases at V and 6 bases at J, with 20 bases in the middle. The DNA for the CDR3 is TGTGCCAGCAGTCTCTTCGGTCCGGGAATAACTAATTCACCCCTCCACTTT. It yields the protein CASSLFGPGITNSPLHF.

This clonotype has a count of ten or more. The rearrangement uses TRBV5-4 and TRBJ2-2; maybe TRBD1 (5 bases). Trimming cost V 4 bases and J 3 bases, with 16 bases left between them. The CDR3 is made up of 16 amino acids. Germline V gene lookup returns CDR1 SGHNT and CDR2 YYREEE (reference sequence). The DNA for the CDR3 is TGTGCCAGCAGCCCTACCCTCCAGGGTCACACCGGGGAGCTGTTTTTT. Encoded protein: CASSPTLQGHTGELFF.

This clonotype has at least ten counts. J is TRBJ1-5 and V is TRBV5-1; D gene uncertain. V was trimmed by 4 bases and J by 6 bases, leaving 20 bases between them. In germline, CDR1 is SGHRS, CDR2 YFSETQ. This CDR3 is built from 16 residues. The CDR3 is CASSPGVSSLGQPQHF. The CDR3 DNA sequence: TGCGCCAGCAGCCCGGGTGTTAGCAGTCTCGGTCAGCCCCAGCATTTT.

This clonotype was seen repeatedly, ten times or more. The gene calls are TRBV24-1 and TRBJ2-7, with a tentative D call TRBD1 (5 bases). The CDR3 spans 15 residues. From germline, CDR1 is KGHDR and CDR2 SFDVKD. V gave up 3 bases and J gave up 3 bases, with 14 bases separating them. The CDR3 DNA follows: TGTGCCACCAGTGATCCAACTCGGACACTCTACGAGCAGTACGTC. This codes for CATSDPTRTLYEQYV.

This clonotype was counted ten times or more. V gene TRBV12-3 or TRBV12-4 combines with J gene TRBJ1-6; TRBD1 is a possible D gene (5 bases). The CDR3 has 14 amino acids. V was cut by 2 bases and J by 6 bases, with 8 bases left in between. The DNA of the CDR3 is TGTGCCAGCAGTTTACTGGGGCCTAATTCACCCCTCCACTTT. As protein: CASSLLGPNSPLHF.

This clonotype was detected ten times or more. The chain employs TRBV19 and TRBJ1-2; D is uncertain. Germline CDR1 and CDR2: LNHDA and SQIVND (reference sequence). V was trimmed by 0 bases and J by 4 bases, leaving 3 bases between them. The CDR3 totals 12 residues. The CDR3 DNA reads TGTGCCAGTAGTATAGACAGCTATGGCTACACCTTC. The encoded protein is CASSIDSYGYTF.

This clonotype showed up many times. The V gene is TRBV6-1, the J gene TRBJ1-1, with TRBD1 as a possible D gene (5 bases). Germline lookup yields CDR1 MNHNS and CDR2 SASEGT. Trimming left V 6 bases short and J 1 base short, with 12 bases between. CDR3 length: 14 residues. The CDR3 reads CASRRGLRNTEAFF. The CDR3 region has the DNA TGTGCCAGCAGACGGGGACTGAGGAACACTGAAGCTTTCTTT.

In this sample, this clonotype turned up many times. The gene calls are TRBV6-5 and TRBJ1-2, with a tentative D call TRBD1 (5 bases). Germline V gives CDR1 MNHEY, CDR2 SVGAGI. The V end was cut by 0 bases, the J end by 7 bases, with 12 bases between. The CDR3 runs 14 residues. The DNA for the CDR3 is TGTGCCAGCAGTTACTCGAGACAGTCGGCTGGCTACACCTTC. Translated: CASSYSRQSAGYTF.

This clonotype was seen at least ten times. The rearrangement uses TRBV7-2 and TRBJ2-1; D is uncertain. V lost 3 bases, J lost 5 bases, and 8 bases lay in between. Germline V gives CDR1 SGHTA, CDR2 FQGNSA. The CDR3 sequence is 13 residues long. CDR3 coding DNA: TGTGCCAGCAGCTTGATTGAGGACAATGAGCAGTTCTTC. Translating it yields CASSLIEDNEQFF.

This clonotype has ten or more counts. The rearrangement links TRBV5-1 to TRBJ2-3; D ambiguous. CDR3 length: 16 amino acids. V was cut by 5 bases and J by 0 bases, with 16 bases left in between. Germline V gene lookup returns CDR1 SGHRS and CDR2 YFSETQ. Written as DNA, the CDR3 is TGCGCCAGCAGAATGACGCCAGCGCGGAGCACAGATACGCAGTATTTT. This gives the protein CASRMTPARSTDTQYF. Full variable domain (outside the CDR3, taken from reference TRBV5-1 and TRBJ2-3): KAGVTQTPRYLIKTRGQQVTLSCSPISGHRSVSWYQQTPGQGLQFLFEYFSETQRNKGNFPGRFSGRQFSNSRSEMNVSTLELGDSALYLCASRMTPARSTDTQYFGPGTRLTVL.

The sample holds many counts of this clonotype. The rearrangement links TRBV4-1 to TRBJ2-7; possibly TRBD1 or TRBD2 for D (5 bases each). V was trimmed by 5 bases and J by 2 bases, leaving 10 bases between them. This CDR3 has 13 amino acids. CDR1 MGHRA and CDR2 YSYEKL come from the germline V gene. For the CDR3, the DNA is TGCGCCAGCAGCTGGGACCGAGCCTACGAGCAGTACTTC. This encodes CASSWDRAYEQYF.

This clonotype was counted ten times or more. This sequence joins TRBV11-3 and TRBJ2-1; 7 bases are shared with TRBD2. CDR1 and CDR2 (germline): SGHNT, YENEEA. The CDR3 spans 14 residues. The V and J ends lost 2 bases and 5 bases, in that order; junction bases with no gene match: 3. The CDR3 loop is CASSLTGGDNEQFF. In DNA form, the CDR3 reads TGTGCCAGCAGCTTAACGGGGGGTGACAATGAGCAGTTCTTC. Variable domain in full (rest from reference TRBV11-3 and TRBJ2-1): EAGVVQSPRYKIIEKKQPVAFWCNPISGHNTLYWYLQNLGQGPELLIRYENEEAVDDSQLPKDRFSAERLKGVDSTLKIQPAELGDSAVYLCASSLTGGDNEQFFGPGTRLTVL.

This clonotype has a count of ten or more. This chain links TRBV19 with TRBJ2-1; the match to TRBD2 covers 11 bases. Germline loops: CDR1 LNHDA, CDR2 SQIVND (reference sequence). The CDR3 totals 18 residues. Germline trimming cut 3 bases from V and 7 bases from J; bases unmatched to any gene: 14. In nucleotides, the CDR3 is TGTGCCAGTAGTATCCGTCTTTTAGCGGGGGGGCTGGGGAATGAGCAGTTCTTC. It codes for CASSIRLLAGGLGNEQFF. The whole variable domain, remainder taken from reference TRBV19 and TRBJ2-1, is DGGITQSPKYLFRKEGQNVTLSCEQNLNHDAMYWYRQDPGQGLRLIYYSQIVNDFQKGDIAEGYSVSREKKESFPLTVTSAQKNPTAFYLCASSIRLLAGGLGNEQFFGPGTRLTVL.

There are many counts of this clonotype. The chain employs TRBV2 and TRBJ2-3, with D uncertain. Looked up from germline, CDR1 is SNHLY and CDR2 is FYNNEI. The CDR3 runs to 12 residues. V dropped 5 bases and J dropped 3 bases, with 6 bases sitting between them. The CDR3 reads CASSRVTDTQYF. In DNA, the CDR3 is TGTGCCAGCAGTCGCGTTACAGATACGCAGTATTTT. Full variable domain (outside the CDR3, taken from reference TRBV2 and TRBJ2-3): EPEVTQTPSHQVTQMGQEVILRCVPISNHLYFYWYRQILGQKVEFLVSFYNNEISEKSEIFDDQFSVERPDGSNFTLKIRSTKLEDSAMYFCASSRVTDTQYFGPGTRLTVL.

The V and J genes are TRBV6-2 or TRBV6-3 and TRBJ1-2; tentatively, D is TRBD1 (6 bases). Germline CDR1 is MNHEY and CDR2 is SVGEGT. This CDR3 contains 14 residues. V lost 0 bases and J 5 bases, leaving 10 bases between the germline ends. The CDR3 sequence is CASSYSKQGYGYTF. As DNA, the CDR3 is TGTGCCAGCAGTTACTCGAAACAGGGTTATGGCTACACCTTC.

This clonotype has ten or more counts. This chain joins TRBV7-2 and TRBJ2-7; D gene uncertain. The germline V gene has CDR1 SGHTA and CDR2 FQGNSA. Deletions cut 5 bases from V and 1 base from J, with 12 bases between. The CDR3 extends over 14 amino acids. CDR3 sequence reads: CASSERWGSYEQYF. The DNA of the CDR3 is TGTGCCAGCAGCGAAAGGTGGGGATCCTACGAGCAGTACTTC.

This clonotype showed up many times. The chain combines TRBV2 with TRBJ2-7; no firm D call. This CDR3 has 11 residues. V lost 3 bases, J lost 12 bases, and 12 bases lay in between. Per the germline V gene, CDR1 is SNHLY and CDR2 is FYNNEI. The chain's CDR3 is CASSDSPTLYV. The CDR3 DNA follows: TGTGCCAGCAGTGACAGTCCTACCTTGTACGTC.

Many counts were recorded for this clonotype. This chain joins TRBV15 and TRBJ2-7; no firm D call. This CDR3 region has 14 residues. The germline V gene has CDR1 LNHNV and CDR2 YYDKDF (reference sequence). V gave up 1 base and J gave up 0 bases, with 7 bases separating them. In DNA, the CDR3 is TGTGCCACCAGCAGAGGATTTAGCTCCTACGAGCAGTACTTC. This codes for CATSRGFSSYEQYF.

This clonotype was seen ten or more times. The chain links TRBV25-1 to TRBJ2-2; 7 bases agree with TRBD2. The CDR3 loop spans 15 amino acids. The V gene end was trimmed by 3 bases and the J gene end by 6 bases; junction bases not matched to a gene: 7. Looked up from germline, CDR1 is MGHDK and CDR2 is SYGVNS. The DNA for the CDR3 is TGTGCCAGCAGTGATTCCGGGACTATAGCCGGGGAGCTGTTTTTT. Its translation: CASSDSGTIAGELFF.

A word on this clonotype: Just one base apart from a much larger clone, this may be a read error. This rearrangement joins TRBV7-2 to TRBJ2-7, with 11 bases matching TRBD1. The CDR3 length is 15 residues. CDR1 SGHTA and CDR2 FQGNSA come from the germline V gene. CDR3 DNA sequence: TGTGTCAGCAGCTCGTCCGGGACAGGGGGTTGGGAGCAGTACTTC. Protein sequence: CVSSSSGTGGWEQYF.

This clonotype was recorded many times. The gene calls are TRBV4-1 and TRBJ2-3; TRBD2 might be the D (7 bases). The CDR3 consists of 15 residues. V was pared by 1 base and J by 6 bases, with 14 bases between. Germline V gives CDR1 MGHRA, CDR2 YSYEKL. This CDR3 is CASSQGDGGRDTQYF. The CDR3 DNA reads as TGCGCCAGCAGCCAAGGGGACGGGGGGCGGGATACGCAGTATTTT.

This clonotype has at least ten counts. V usage is TRBV2 and J usage is TRBJ1-4; D ambiguous. The germline gives CDR1 SNHLY, CDR2 FYNNEI. Trimming removed 8 bases from V and 6 bases from J, with 7 bases in between. This CDR3 region has 11 residues. CDR3 loop: CASGFYEKLFF. As DNA, the CDR3 is TGTGCCAGCGGTTTTTATGAAAAACTGTTTTTT.